This T cell receptor (beta chain) was captured by sequencing in a study of cytomegalovirus exposure and HLA in healthy donors. The PCR was carried out with 60 Vbeta primers and 13 Jbeta primers. Method: immunoSEQ multiplex PCR; TCRdb's copy keeps in-frame clones and lacks some. The sample records 100,000 to 150,000 clones, roughly four fifths being singletons. A note on this clone: Its antigen is currently unknown.

Study-wide points: The study carried out a later analysis of TCR beta sequences. It associated around 17,000 of them with specific HLA alleles at a false discovery rate of 0.05. Analyzed later, most CMV-associated TCR beta chains appeared HLA-restricted. Differences between HLA loci emerged in a later analysis of TCR association rates, with DRB1 most and HLA-C fewest.

The germline gives CDR1 MNHEY, CDR2 SVGAGI. The germline V and J ends were trimmed by 3 bases and 1 base, with 12 bases remaining between them. This CDR3 contains 16 residues. The chain carries TRBV6-5 and TRBJ2-2; D call uncertain. This receptor was identified in a boy aged 10-17 years in good health and CMV-seronegative. Material for sequencing was PBMCs. The CDR3 reads CASSYSPRRNTGELFF. The CDR3, as DNA: TGTGCCAGCAGTTATAGCCCTAGAAGGAACACCGGGGAGCTGTTTTTT.